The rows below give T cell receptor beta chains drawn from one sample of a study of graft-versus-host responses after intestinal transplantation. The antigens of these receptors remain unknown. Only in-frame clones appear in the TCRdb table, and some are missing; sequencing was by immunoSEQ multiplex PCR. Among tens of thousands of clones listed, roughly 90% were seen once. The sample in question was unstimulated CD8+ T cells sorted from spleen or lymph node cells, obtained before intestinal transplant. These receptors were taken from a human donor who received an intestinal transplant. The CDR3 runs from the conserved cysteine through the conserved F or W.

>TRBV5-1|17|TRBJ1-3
CASSLFGLWRSGNTIYF
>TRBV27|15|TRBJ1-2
CASRFAPQGNYGYTF
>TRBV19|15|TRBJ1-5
CASSKDDRANQPQHF
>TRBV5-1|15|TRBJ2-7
CASALASVSSYEQYF
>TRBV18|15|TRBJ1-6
CASSPESSYNSPLHF
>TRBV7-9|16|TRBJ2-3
CASSPREGASTDTQYF
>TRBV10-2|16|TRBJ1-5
CASSESAGTANQPQHF
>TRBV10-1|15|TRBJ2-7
CASSESTGNKYEQYF
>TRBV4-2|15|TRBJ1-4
CASSQGPATNEKLFF
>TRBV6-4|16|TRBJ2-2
CASSASDRRTTGELFF
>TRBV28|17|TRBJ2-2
CASSPRWRRGDSGELFF
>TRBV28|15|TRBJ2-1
CASSVWGLAGGFGFF
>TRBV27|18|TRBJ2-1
CASSFPRLAGGPNNEQFF
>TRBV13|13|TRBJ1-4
CASRQGTNEKLFF
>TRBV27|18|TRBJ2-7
CASSFYPPSLAGVYEQYF
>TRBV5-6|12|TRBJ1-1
CASSDGRTEAFF
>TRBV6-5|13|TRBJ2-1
CASSYAGFDEQFF
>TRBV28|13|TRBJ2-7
CASADAGNYEQYF
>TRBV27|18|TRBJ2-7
CASSKFVPWTSESYEQYF
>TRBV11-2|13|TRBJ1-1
CASSLGLAAEAFF
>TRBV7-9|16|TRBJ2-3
CASSLVGPPRSHTQYF
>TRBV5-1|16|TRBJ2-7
CASSLEGTGGLVEQYF
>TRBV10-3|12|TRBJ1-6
CAIRQNNSPLHF
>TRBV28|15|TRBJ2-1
CASSSLGQVSHEQFF
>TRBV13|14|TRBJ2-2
CASSLARATGELFF
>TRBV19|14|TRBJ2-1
CASSYRVSYNEQFF
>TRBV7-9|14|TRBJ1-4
CASSPGSYNEKLFF
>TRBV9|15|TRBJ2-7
CASSAEGARAYEQYF
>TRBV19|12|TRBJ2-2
CASLYYTGELFF
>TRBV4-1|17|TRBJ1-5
CASSQGEARDSNQPQHF
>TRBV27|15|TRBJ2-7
CASSLSPTSGYEQYF
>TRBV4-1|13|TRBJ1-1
CASSQVQGVKAFF
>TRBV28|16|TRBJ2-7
CASSFPQDRGLVEQYF
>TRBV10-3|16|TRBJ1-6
CAISEFPSSYNSPLHF
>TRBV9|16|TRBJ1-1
CASSVDSGTGNTEAFF
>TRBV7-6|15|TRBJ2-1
CASSLVRGGQNEQFF
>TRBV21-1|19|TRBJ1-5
CASSTKAHLDRGGDQPQHF
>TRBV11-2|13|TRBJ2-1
CASSLGSLARSVF
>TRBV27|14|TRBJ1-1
CASSESALNTEAFF
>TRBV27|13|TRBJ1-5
CASSLGSNQPQHF
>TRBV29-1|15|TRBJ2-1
CSVEGGTSANNEQFF
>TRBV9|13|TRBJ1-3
CASSPSSGNTIYF
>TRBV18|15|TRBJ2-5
CASSPTGILRETQYF
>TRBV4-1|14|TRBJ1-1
CASTLWGGRTEAFF